Each of the 8 T cell receptor beta chains below was sequenced from the same sample in a study of cytomegalovirus exposure and HLA in healthy donors. PCR employed 60 Vbeta and 13 Jbeta primers. Assay: immunoSEQ multiplex PCR; the TCRdb copy retains only in-frame clones and omits some. The table records about 210,000 clones, almost 80% of them present only once. Input material: PBMCs. The origin of the receptors is a male donor in good health and CMV-seronegative.

This chain connects TRBV7-9 to TRBJ1-2; D not resolved. V gave up 2 bases and J gave up 4 bases, with 14 bases separating them. CDR3 length: 15 residues. CDR1 and CDR2 (germline): SEHNR, FQNEAQ (reference sequence). The CDR3 DNA follows: TGTGCCAGCAGCTTAAGGACTGAGAAACGCTATGGCTACACCTTC. Its protein product is CASSLRTEKRYGYTF.

V and J are TRBV5-1 and TRBJ1-2; D gene ambiguous. V was shortened by 1 base and J by 6 bases, with 7 bases between the two germline ends. The CDR3 has 12 amino acids. Germline values: CDR1 SGHRS, CDR2 YFSETQ. CDR3 sequence: CASSLYGDGYTF. The CDR3 DNA is TGCGCCAGCAGCTTGTACGGGGATGGCTACACCTTC.

This chain uses TRBV7-9 with TRBJ2-5; D possibly corresponds to TRBD1 (5 bases). The germline V gene has CDR1 SEHNR and CDR2 FQNEAQ (reference sequence). This CDR3 spans 14 amino acids. V was pared by 1 base and J by 3 bases, with 9 bases between. The DNA for the CDR3 is TGTGCCAGCAGCTTAGGGCAGGGAAAAGAGACCCAGTACTTC. This gives the protein CASSLGQGKETQYF.

The rearrangement joins TRBV6-5 to TRBJ2-7, with TRBD2 as a possible D gene (5 bases). The V gene lost 5 bases and the J gene lost 0 bases, with 11 bases spanning the gap. The V gene's germline CDR1 is MNHEY and CDR2 SVGAGI. This CDR3 contains 14 residues. The CDR3 coding sequence is TGTGCCAGCAGTCCATTAGCGAGCTCCTACGAGCAGTACTTC. Amino acids: CASSPLASSYEQYF.

The chain uses TRBV6-1 and TRBJ1-6, with 8 bases lining up with TRBD1. The CDR3 length is 14 residues. V lost 6 bases to trimming and J lost 10 bases; unmatched junction nucleotides: 8. CDR1 MNHNS and CDR2 SASEGT come from the germline V gene. CDR3 DNA: TGTGCCAGCAGCGATAGACAGGGGAACTCACCCCTCCACTTT. Its protein is CASSDRQGNSPLHF.

V and J are TRBV30 and TRBJ1-1; possibly TRBD1 for D (5 bases). This CDR3 is built from 12 residues. CDR1 GTSNPN and CDR2 SVGIG come from the germline V gene (reference sequence). V gave up 1 base and J gave up 6 bases, with 9 bases separating them. The DNA for the CDR3 is TGTGCCTGGAGTGGGGGGAGGCCTGAAGCTTTCTTT. Protein: CAWSGGRPEAFF.

The chain employs TRBV27 and TRBJ2-2, with D possibly being TRBD1 (5 bases). The CDR3 consists of 13 residues. From germline, CDR1 is MNHEY and CDR2 SMNVEV (reference sequence). Trimming took 4 bases from V and 4 from J, leaving 7 bases between them. CDR3 region: CASSSRATGELFF. The CDR3 DNA follows: TGTGCCAGCAGTTCCAGGGCCACCGGGGAGCTGTTTTTT.

The J gene is TRBJ1-1, the V gene TRBV6-5, with D hard to call. The V gene lost 4 bases and the J gene lost 0 bases, with 6 bases spanning the gap. Germline V gene sequence: CDR1 MNHEY, CDR2 SVGAGI. This CDR3 is 13 amino acids long. Here the CDR3 reads CASSLGMNTEAFF. CDR3 DNA: TGTGCCAGCAGTTTGGGCATGAACACTGAAGCTTTCTTT.